A selection of T cell receptor beta chains follows, all from one sample in a study of cytomegalovirus exposure and HLA in healthy donors. Profiled with immunoSEQ multiplex PCR; TCRdb holds only in-frame clones, not every one. The sample carries 250,000 to 350,000 clones, more than 80% recorded once. The sample consisted of PBMCs. These receptors were taken from a man aged 35 to 55 in good health and CMV-seropositive. Both conserved end residues are part of each CDR3. Each record gives: J gene, D gene, V gene, clone size, CDR3 protein, CDR3 DNA. A D gene is named only where the DNA matches it firmly. A clone size is listed for some rows: how often the clone was seen (once, few, many), or a class if it is expanded.

TRBJ2-7	NA	TRBV4-1	NA	CASSQPGLSSYEQYF	TGCGCCAGCAGCCAACCGGGACTGAGCTCCTACGAGCAGTACTTC
TRBJ2-5	TRBD2	TRBV28	NA	CASRRLAVEETQYF	TGTGCCAGCAGGAGACTAGCGGTCGAAGAGACCCAGTACTTC
TRBJ2-7	TRBD1	TRBV29-1	NA	CSVETGRTYEQYF	TGCAGCGTTGAGACAGGGCGGACCTACGAGCAGTACTTC
TRBJ2-7	NA	TRBV4-2	NA	CASSQETGEYEQYF	TGTGCCAGCAGCCAAGAGACAGGCGAATACGAGCAGTACTTC
TRBJ2-7	TRBD2	TRBV19	NA	CASRDLREGIYEQYF	TGTGCCAGTAGAGATTTGCGGGAGGGCATCTACGAGCAGTACTTC
TRBJ1-1	NA	TRBV29-1	NA	CSVLHDGRDTEAFF	TGCAGCGTTCTCCACGACGGGAGGGACACTGAAGCTTTCTTT
TRBJ2-1	TRBD2	TRBV19	NA	CASSIGLRLAGGAYNEQFF	TGTGCCAGTAGTATAGGTCTGAGACTAGCGGGAGGGGCCTACAATGAGCAGTTCTTC
TRBJ2-1	TRBD2	TRBV30	NA	CAWRGTSGSGGEQFF	TGTGCCTGGAGAGGTACTAGCGGGTCCGGGGGTGAGCAGTTCTTC
TRBJ2-1	TRBD2	TRBV15	few	CATSREGREAYNEQFF	TGTGCCACCAGCAGAGAGGGGCGGGAGGCCTACAATGAGCAGTTCTTC
TRBJ2-3	TRBD1	TRBV9	NA	CASSPLGTGIGVDTQYF	TGTGCCAGCAGCCCCCTCGGGACAGGGATAGGCGTAGATACGCAGTATTTT
TRBJ2-7	NA	TRBV27	NA	CASSRGTGGYSYEQYF	TGTGCCAGCAGTAGGGGCACGGGGGGCTATTCCTACGAGCAGTACTTC
TRBJ1-3	NA	TRBV18	NA	CASSPTLQGRSGNTIYF	TGTGCCAGCTCACCCACCCTACAGGGACGCTCTGGAAACACCATATATTTT
TRBJ2-7	NA	TRBV14	NA	CASSLLRYEQYF	TGTGCCAGCAGCCTTCTGAGGTACGAGCAGTACTTC
TRBJ1-5	NA	TRBV6-4	NA	CASSDSATGGRPQHF	TGTGCCAGCAGTGACTCTGCGACAGGTGGGCGGCCCCAGCATTTT
TRBJ1-1	TRBD1	TRBV6-4	NA	CASSKVPGQANTEAFF	TGTGCCAGCAGTAAGGTCCCTGGACAGGCGAACACTGAAGCTTTCTTT
TRBJ2-1	TRBD1	TRBV6-1	NA	CASSEAPSHRGLGTYNEQFF	TGTGCCAGCAGTGAAGCCCCCTCGCACAGGGGGCTAGGTACATACAATGAGCAGTTCTTC
TRBJ1-2	NA	TRBV11-2	NA	CASSLEAGFNPYGYTF	TGTGCCAGCAGCTTAGAAGCAGGTTTTAACCCCTATGGCTACACCTTC
TRBJ2-6	TRBD1	TRBV4-1	NA	CASSHVAGTGSGANVLTF	TGCGCCAGCAGCCACGTTGCCGGGACAGGGTCTGGGGCCAACGTCCTGACTTTC
TRBJ1-5	NA	TRBV5-1	NA	CASSLDSYNQPQHF	TGCGCCAGCAGCTTGGACAGTTACAATCAGCCCCAGCATTTT
TRBJ1-2	NA	TRBV28	NA	CASSLIVGAGYTF	TGTGCCAGCAGTTTAATCGTGGGAGCAGGCTACACCTTC
TRBJ2-1	TRBD2	TRBV19	few	CASRTSGYLDNEQFF	TGTGCCAGTCGGACTAGCGGCTACCTCGACAATGAGCAGTTCTTC
TRBJ2-1	TRBD2	TRBV29-1	NA	CSVEDHLAGGPYNEQFF	TGCAGCGTTGAAGATCACCTAGCGGGAGGACCCTACAATGAGCAGTTCTTC
TRBJ2-1	TRBD1	TRBV10-3	NA	CAISELGQYNEQFF	TGTGCCATCAGTGAGTTGGGACAGTACAATGAGCAGTTCTTC
TRBJ1-2	TRBD1	TRBV2	NA	CASTGTVGGYTF	TGTGCCAGCACAGGGACAGTGGGGGGCTACACCTTC
TRBJ1-3	NA	TRBV19	NA	CASSIPAGRSGNTIYF	TGTGCCAGTAGTATCCCTGCAGGGCGCTCTGGAAACACCATATATTTT
TRBJ1-1	NA	TRBV7-9	NA	CASSSRSTEAFF	TGTGCCAGCAGCTCACGGAGCACTGAAGCTTTCTTT
TRBJ2-1	NA	TRBV29-1	NA	CSVVSSNNEQFF	TGCAGCGTTGTCTCCAGTAACAATGAGCAGTTCTTC
TRBJ2-1	TRBD1	TRBV15	NA	CATSGDRAGNEQFF	TGTGCCACCAGCGGGGACAGGGCGGGAAATGAGCAGTTCTTC
TRBJ1-1	NA	TRBV5-3	NA	CARSLSVATEAFF	TGTGCCAGAAGCTTATCTGTGGCCACTGAAGCTTTCTTT
TRBJ2-1	TRBD1	TRBV18	NA	CASSPGQGTNEQFF	TGTGCCAGCTCACCTGGACAGGGTACAAATGAGCAGTTCTTC
TRBJ2-1	TRBD2	TRBV28	NA	CASRRAGGPGNEQFF	TGTGCCAGCAGACGAGCGGGAGGGCCAGGCAATGAGCAGTTCTTC
TRBJ2-7	TRBD2	TRBV28	NA	CAGSSGIYEQYF	TGTGCGGGGAGTAGCGGGATCTACGAGCAGTACTTC
TRBJ2-5	NA	TRBV4-1	NA	CASSQPGEETQYF	TGCGCCAGCAGCCAACCGGGAGAGGAGACCCAGTACTTC
TRBJ2-7	NA	TRBV27	NA	CASRPIQGNYEQYF	TGTGCCAGCAGACCCATCCAGGGGAACTACGAGCAGTACTTC
TRBJ2-6	TRBD1	TRBV5-1	NA	CASSFVTGGGSGANVLTF	TGCGCCAGCAGCTTTGTGACAGGGGGGGGATCTGGGGCCAACGTCCTGACTTTC
TRBJ2-2	NA	TRBV18	NA	CASSPGTATSTSNTGELFF	TGTGCCAGCTCACCCGGGACAGCAACTAGCACCTCGAACACCGGGGAGCTGTTTTTT
TRBJ2-2	TRBD1	TRBV2	NA	CASIGTDTTGELFF	TGTGCCAGCATTGGGACAGATACCACCGGGGAGCTGTTTTTT